Listed below are T cell receptor beta chains from one sample, sequenced in a study of T-cell reconstitution after alpha-beta-depleted transplantation in children. TCRdb used MiXCR to reprocess the PCR reads, holding one entry per CDR3 protein. The profile shows roughly 300,000 distinct CDR3 sequences, more than 9% of them singletons. The input for sequencing was peripheral blood, taken 180 days after TCRalphabeta/CD19-depleted stem cell transplant. These receptors came from a male patient aged 2-10 years who had a stem cell transplant for chronic granulomatous disease, so the T cells may come from the graft donor. Each CDR3 is given with its conserved first and last residue. D genes are given only for firm matches. Where a row states a size, it is once, few, many or the class of an expanded clone; other rows omit it.

d_gene	v_gene	abundance	j_gene	CDR3nt	CDR3aa
NA	TRBV20-1	few	TRBJ1-5	TGCAGTGCTTCCCGTGGTGGGGCCTATAGCAATCAGCCCCAGCATTTT	CSASRGGAYSNQPQHF
NA	TRBV6-1	many	TRBJ2-1	TGTGCCAGCAGTCGGTGGGGAGCAGCCTACAATGAGCAGTTCTTC	CASSRWGAAYNEQFF
NA	TRBV7-2	many	TRBJ1-2	TGTGCCAGCAGCCCAAAGACCGGGAGATACTATGGCTACACCTTC	CASSPKTGRYYGYTF
NA	TRBV20-1	many	TRBJ1-1	TGCAGCCCCACCACCGGCAGGGGGAACACTGAAGCTTTCTTT	CSPTTGRGNTEAFF
TRBD2	TRBV27	many	TRBJ2-6	TGTGCCAGCAGTGGAGCGGGGGACCGCTCTGGGGCCAACGTCCTGACTTTC	CASSGAGDRSGANVLTF
TRBD1	TRBV6-2/TRBV6-3	NA	TRBJ1-2	TGTGCCAGCAGGGACCGGGACAGGCCTTATGGCTACACCTTC	CASRDRDRPYGYTF
NA	TRBV4-3	NA	TRBJ2-3	TGCGCCAGCAGCCAAGAAACCACAGGGTCAGATACGCAGTATTTT	CASSQETTGSDTQYF
NA	TRBV7-2	NA	TRBJ1-5	TGTGCCAGCAGATTAGAAGGGGGCAATCAGCCCCAGCATTTT	CASRLEGGNQPQHF
NA	TRBV5-1	many	TRBJ2-2	TGCGCCAGCAGCTTCCAGATTACGAACACCGGGGAGCTGTTTTTT	CASSFQITNTGELFF
TRBD1	TRBV5-4	NA	TRBJ1-1	TGTGCCAGCAGTCCGGACAGGGGGCAAGGTGAAGCTTTCTTT	CASSPDRGQGEAFF
TRBD2	TRBV12-3/TRBV12-4	many	TRBJ2-3	TGTGCCAGCAGTTTAGTAGTGACCAGGACTAGCGGGGGGCCTCCCGATACGCAGTATTTT	CASSLVVTRTSGGPPDTQYF
TRBD1	TRBV7-2	many	TRBJ2-7	TGTGCCAGCAGCGGACAGGGTGCAACCTACGAGCAGTACTTC	CASSGQGATYEQYF
NA	TRBV19	NA	TRBJ2-7	TGTGCCAGTAGTATCCAGGGGACTCGCGAGCAGTACTTC	CASSIQGTREQYF
NA	TRBV7-2	many	TRBJ2-1	TGTGCCAGCAGCCCGCAAGCCGCCTACAATGAGCAGTTCTTC	CASSPQAAYNEQFF
NA	TRBV28	few	TRBJ1-4	TGTGCCAGCAGTTTACCAACAGTCGAAAAACTGTTTTTT	CASSLPTVEKLFF
NA	TRBV2	NA	TRBJ2-5	TGTGCCATCACTGAAGAGACCCAGTACTTC	CAITEETQYF
NA	TRBV4-3	many	TRBJ1-1	TGCGCCAGCAGCCAAGATCGGGTAGGGAAAAGGAACACTGAAGCTTTCTTT	CASSQDRVGKRNTEAFF
TRBD2	TRBV7-3	many	TRBJ2-5	TGTGCCAGCAGCTTATGGCCTAGCGGACAAGAGACCCAGTACTTC	CASSLWPSGQETQYF
NA	TRBV4-1	many	TRBJ2-2	TGCGCCAGCAGCCAAGATGGGAGGGGGAGAGCGAACACCGGGGAGCTGTTTTTT	CASSQDGRGRANTGELFF
NA	TRBV28	many	TRBJ2-3	TGTGCCAGCAGTTATTCGGACAACACAGATACGCAGTATTTT	CASSYSDNTDTQYF
TRBD2	TRBV11-2	few	TRBJ2-7	TGTGCCAGCAGCTTAGATGGACTAGCGGGAGGCTACGAGCAGTACTTC	CASSLDGLAGGYEQYF
NA	TRBV5-4	many	TRBJ2-3	TGTGCCAGCAGGCGGGAATCTAGCACAGATACGCAGTATTTT	CASRRESSTDTQYF
TRBD2	TRBV5-1	many	TRBJ2-6	TGCGCCAGCAGCATGACTAGCCCCTCCTCTGGGGCCAACGTCCTGACTTTC	CASSMTSPSSGANVLTF
TRBD1	TRBV10-1	many	TRBJ2-5	TGCGCCAGCAGCCCCGAGACAGGGGTCTGGGAGACCCAGTACTTC	CASSPETGVWETQYF
TRBD2	TRBV7-2	many	TRBJ2-1	TGTGCCAGCAGCTCACGACTAGCGACCAATGAGCAGTTCTTC	CASSSRLATNEQFF
TRBD2	TRBV10-3	many	TRBJ2-3	TGTGCCATCAGCCGATCCGAAGGACTAGCATCAGATACGCAGTATTTT	CAISRSEGLASDTQYF
NA	TRBV7-8	many	TRBJ2-7	TGTGCCAGCAGCCCCCAGTCGTGGGAGCAGTACTTC	CASSPQSWEQYF
TRBD1	TRBV14	NA	TRBJ2-3	TGTGCCAGCAGCACCACGGTTCAGGGGGCGTATACGCAGTATTTT	CASSTTVQGAYTQYF
NA	TRBV6-2/TRBV6-3	many	TRBJ2-3	TGTGCCAGCACTCCAAGGGCGGCCCGCACAGATACGCAGTATTTT	CASTPRAARTDTQYF
NA	TRBV18	many	TRBJ2-3	TGTGCCAGCTCACCAGAACAAGCGACAGATACGCAGTATTTT	CASSPEQATDTQYF
TRBD1	TRBV9	many	TRBJ2-7	TGTGCCAGCAGCAACTTGGACAGGAGCTACGAGCAGTACTTC	CASSNLDRSYEQYF
NA	TRBV7-6	many	TRBJ2-1	TGTGCCAGCAGCTTGATGGGAGGATACACCTACAATGAGCAGTTCTTC	CASSLMGGYTYNEQFF
NA	TRBV12-3/TRBV12-4	many	TRBJ2-7	TGTGCCAGCACCTCTTCGTCGGGGAGTTACGAGCAGTACTTC	CASTSSSGSYEQYF
NA	TRBV29-1	many	TRBJ2-4	TGCAGCGCCGTGACTTACAGGGAAAACATTCAGTACTTC	CSAVTYRENIQYF
TRBD2	TRBV4-2	many	TRBJ2-7	TGTGCCAGCAGCCAAGGTCTTGCGGGGGGGCAGTACGAGCAGTACTTC	CASSQGLAGGQYEQYF
NA	TRBV29-1	many	TRBJ2-5	TGCAGCGTTGAACAGGGGGAGACCCAGTACTTC	CSVEQGETQYF
NA	TRBV12-3/TRBV12-4	many	TRBJ1-6	TGTGCCAGCAGTTTGATGCAGGGAAATTCACCCCTCCACTTT	CASSLMQGNSPLHF
NA	TRBV28	many	TRBJ2-1	TGTGCCAGCAGACAGGGCTTTTACAATGAGCAGTTCTTC	CASRQGFYNEQFF
NA	TRBV20-1	many	TRBJ2-2	TGCAGTGGGCGCGGGCCACTCACCGGGGAGCTGTTTTTT	CSGRGPLTGELFF
TRBD2	TRBV20-1	many	TRBJ2-1	TGCAGTGCTAGGGAGCAGGCGGTGGGGGGGTACAATGAGCAGTTCTTC	CSAREQAVGGYNEQFF
NA	TRBV4-3	many	TRBJ2-5	TGCGCCAGCAGCCAAGTATACAGGGAGTGGGAGACCCAGTACTTC	CASSQVYREWETQYF
TRBD2	TRBV29-1	NA	TRBJ2-1	TGCAGCGTCCCGACTAGCGGGACGAGCTCCTACAATGAGCAGTTCTTC	CSVPTSGTSSYNEQFF
TRBD1	TRBV28	many	TRBJ1-1	TGTGCCAGCAGTTTCGGCGGGACAGGGGCCAGGGCTTTCTTT	CASSFGGTGARAFF
NA	TRBV15	many	TRBJ2-5	TGTGCCACCAGCAGAGATTATCCAGTGCAAGAGACCCAGTACTTC	CATSRDYPVQETQYF
NA	TRBV28	many	TRBJ2-7	TGTGCCAGCAGTCACTACGAGCAGTACTTC	CASSHYEQYF
NA	TRBV19	many	TRBJ1-5	TGTGCCAGTAGTTCCACCCTCGGGTCAGGAGGCAATCAGCCCCAGCATTTT	CASSSTLGSGGNQPQHF
TRBD2	TRBV14	NA	TRBJ2-2	TGTGCCAGCAGCCAACAACTAGCGGGGAACACCGGGGAGCTGTTTTTT	CASSQQLAGNTGELFF
NA	TRBV29-1	many	TRBJ1-3	TGCAGCGTTGGAGCACAGGGAAACACCATATATTTT	CSVGAQGNTIYF
TRBD2	TRBV20-1	many	TRBJ2-2	TGCAGTGCTAGGAAACTAGCGGGGAGCCCTGCGAACACCGGGGAGCTGTTTTTT	CSARKLAGSPANTGELFF
TRBD1	TRBV7-9	many	TRBJ1-4	TGTGCCAGCAGCCGATCCACAGGGGGGACTAATGAAAAACTGTTTTTT	CASSRSTGGTNEKLFF
NA	TRBV12-3/TRBV12-4	many	TRBJ2-7	TGTGCCAGCGCCTTCGCTACATACGAGCAGTACTTC	CASAFATYEQYF
NA	TRBV6-2/TRBV6-3	many	TRBJ2-7	TGTGCCAGCAGTTACGAAGGGTATTACGAGCAGTACTTC	CASSYEGYYEQYF
NA	TRBV7-2	many	TRBJ2-7	TGTGCCAGCAGCCCCACTGGGACAATCTACGAGCAGTACTTC	CASSPTGTIYEQYF
NA	TRBV7-2	many	TRBJ2-7	TGTGCCAGCAGTCCTTCCGGGATGAAGAACGAGCAGTACTTC	CASSPSGMKNEQYF
NA	TRBV4-3	many	TRBJ1-3	TGCGCCAGCAGCCAAGATCTCCAGGGAAACACCATATATTTT	CASSQDLQGNTIYF
NA	TRBV10-3	many	TRBJ2-5	TGTGCCATCAGCGTAGCGGCCTACCAAGAGACCCAGTACTTC	CAISVAAYQETQYF
NA	TRBV6-5	many	TRBJ2-3	TGTGCCAGCAGTGTAGGTACAGATACGCAGTATTTT	CASSVGTDTQYF
NA	TRBV4-2	many	TRBJ2-7	TGTGCCAGCAGCCAAGGAGGAGGTCAACGTCTGTACTTC	CASSQGGGQRLYF
NA	TRBV3-1	many	TRBJ2-7	TGTGCCAGCAGCCAAGGTAGTAAGTCCTACGAGCAGTACTTC	CASSQGSKSYEQYF